These 10 T cell receptor beta chains were all obtained from the same sample, sequenced in a study of PD-L1 blockade in urothelial cancer. Specified time point: pretreatment peripheral blood. Assay: immunoSEQ multiplex PCR; the TCRdb copy retains only in-frame clones and omits some. Here the sample spans roughly 43,000 clones, approximately 80% being singletons. The sequenced sample was PBMCs, obtained around atezolizumab (anti-PD-L1) treatment. Source of these receptors: a man in his sixties with urothelial cancer.

As concerns this clone: The missing conserved phenylalanine or tryptophan at the end of this CDR3 makes a read error likely. In DNA, the CDR3 is TGTGCCAGTATGATTGGGTTGACAGATACGCAGTATCTT. Protein product: CASMIGLTDTQYL. The rearrangement uses TRBV5-6 and TRBJ2-3; no reliable D call. Germline-derived CDR1 and CDR2 are SGHDT and YYEEEE. The germline V and J ends were trimmed by 8 bases and 3 bases, with 13 bases remaining between them. The CDR3 has 13 residues.

V usage is TRBV7-4 and J usage is TRBJ2-4; D possibly corresponds to TRBD2 (7 bases). This CDR3 spans 14 amino acids. Between the trimmed V and J ends, which lost 8 bases and 7 bases, there was a span of 18 bases. Per germline, CDR1 SGHVT and CDR2 SQSDAQ. The CDR3, as DNA: TGTGCCAGCCCAAGGGGGGGACGGGGTAACATTCAGTACTTC. This codes for CASPRGGRGNIQYF.

A word on this clone: Other DNA sequences in this specimen translate into the identical CDR3. J is TRBJ2-7 and V is TRBV28; 9 positions agree with TRBD1. The CDR3 length is 15 residues. The junction had 6 bases not matched to a gene; V was cut back by 4 bases and J by 2 bases. Germline CDR1 is MDHEN and CDR2 is SYDVKM. This chain's CDR3 is CASSSPGQGAYEQYF. The CDR3 DNA sequence: TGTGCCAGCAGTTCACCGGGACAGGGAGCCTACGAGCAGTACTTC. The variable domain in full, with the rest retrieved from reference TRBV28 and TRBJ2-7, is DVKVTQSSRYLVKRTGEKVFLECVQDMDHENMFWYRQDPGLGLRLIYFSYDVKMKEKGDIPEGYSVSREKKERFSLILESASTNQTSMYLCASSSPGQGAYEQYFGPGTRLTVT.

This clone was seen a handful of times. V and J are TRBV19 and TRBJ1-1, with D uncertain. Germline CDR1 and CDR2: LNHDA and SQIVND (reference sequence). The CDR3 totals 13 residues. V was trimmed by 1 base and J by 6 bases, leaving 9 bases between them. Here the CDR3 reads CASSIAGSAEAFF. Written as DNA, the CDR3 is TGTGCCAGTAGTATAGCCGGGAGCGCTGAAGCTTTCTTT.

The rearrangement joins TRBV27 to TRBJ2-1, with 9 bases aligning to TRBD2. The germline gives CDR1 MNHEY, CDR2 SMNVEV (reference sequence). The V and J ends lost 2 bases and 6 bases, in that order; junction bases with no gene match: 8. The CDR3 is made up of 16 amino acids. This CDR3 reads CASSLRLAGSGNEQFF. The CDR3 DNA reads as TGTGCCAGCAGTTTACGGCTAGCGGGAAGCGGCAATGAGCAGTTCTTC.

This chain joins TRBV7-8 and TRBJ1-5, with a weak D call TRBD1 (5 bases). The V gene lost 4 bases and the J gene lost 5 bases, with 9 bases spanning the gap. The CDR3 totals 13 residues. Germline V lookup: CDR1 SGHVS, CDR2 FQNEAQ. The chain's CDR3 is CASSSDRDQPQHF. The DNA of the CDR3 is TGTGCCAGCAGCTCCGACAGAGATCAGCCCCAGCATTTT. Combining the CDR3 with reference TRBV7-8 and TRBJ1-5 gives the whole variable domain GAGVSQSPRYKVAKRGQDVALRCDPISGHVSLFWYQQALGQGPEFLTYFQNEAQLDKSGLPSDRFFAERPEGSVSTLKIQRTQQEDSAVYLCASSSDRDQPQHFGDGTRLSIL.

This chain connects TRBV19 to TRBJ2-7; 8 bases are a match to TRBD2. The germline CDR1 and CDR2 sequences are LNHDA and SQIVND (reference sequence). The CDR3 is 14 residues long. V dropped 6 bases and J dropped 2; count of bases not matched to a gene: 6. CDR3 sequence: CASSTLAGTYEQYF. CDR3 DNA: TGTGCCAGTAGCACCCTAGCGGGCACCTACGAGCAGTACTTC.

The J gene is TRBJ1-5, the V gene TRBV7-2; D gene uncertain. Germline V lookup: CDR1 SGHTA, CDR2 FQGNSA. The germline V and J ends were trimmed by 2 bases and 4 bases, with 6 bases remaining between them. The CDR3 is 13 residues long. CDR3 sequence reads: CASSLIDNQPQHF. CDR3 nucleotides: TGTGCCAGCAGCTTAATAGATAATCAGCCCCAGCATTTT.

The chain links TRBV7-9 to TRBJ2-7; 8 positions match TRBD2. CDR3 length: 13 amino acids. Germline V gene lookup returns CDR1 SEHNR and CDR2 FQNEAQ (reference sequence). V was pared by 7 bases and J by 3 bases, with 5 bases of the junction left unmatched. In DNA, the CDR3 is TGTGCCAGCACCCCCGGGACTAGCTACGAGCAGTACTTC. Encoded protein: CASTPGTSYEQYF.

V usage is TRBV14 and J usage is TRBJ2-5; 7 bases are shared with TRBD1. Germline trimming cut 1 base from V and 2 bases from J; bases unmatched to any gene: 13. CDR1 and CDR2 (germline): SGHDN, FVKESK. The CDR3 contains 18 residues. Here the CDR3 reads CASSQGETGWFGQETQYF. DNA of the CDR3: TGTGCCAGCAGCCAAGGCGAGACAGGGTGGTTCGGACAAGAGACCCAGTACTTC.